This record covers a single TCR beta chain. Its antigen remains unknown. This sample stems from a study of identical twins. The CDR3 has 14 residues. Germline V gene sequence: CDR1 MNHNY, CDR2 SVGAGI (reference sequence). TCRdb called the 5' RACE reads again in MiXCR, with one record for every CDR3 protein. Among roughly 1.6 million distinct CDR3 sequences listed, about 30% were seen once. Study results and limitations: Weaker excess twin sharing was seen among beta out-of-frame sequences. Modelling underestimated the level of out-of-frame TCR alpha sharing observed in monozygotic twins.

This sequence originates from a newborn girl in good health. The sample consisted of cord blood. The J gene is TRBJ2-4, the V gene TRBV6-6; 9 bases are shared with TRBD1. The end of the DNA fits TRBJ2-7 better, so the J call may be wrong. CDR3 residues: CASSFGQGRNEQYF. In nucleotides, the CDR3 is TGTGCCAGCAGTTTTGGACAGGGGAGGAACGAGCAGTACTTC.